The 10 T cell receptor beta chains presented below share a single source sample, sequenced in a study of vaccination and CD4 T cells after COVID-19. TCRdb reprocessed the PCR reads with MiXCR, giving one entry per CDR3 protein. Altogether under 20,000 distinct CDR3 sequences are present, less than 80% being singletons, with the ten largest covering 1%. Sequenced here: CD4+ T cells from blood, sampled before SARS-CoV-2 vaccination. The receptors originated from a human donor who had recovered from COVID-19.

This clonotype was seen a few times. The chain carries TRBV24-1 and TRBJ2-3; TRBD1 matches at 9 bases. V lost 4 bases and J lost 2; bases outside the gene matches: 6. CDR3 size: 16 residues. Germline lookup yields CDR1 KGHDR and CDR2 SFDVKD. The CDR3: CATSDPGQGTTDTQYF. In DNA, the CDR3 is TGTGCCACCAGTGACCCGGGACAGGGTACCACAGATACGCAGTATTTT.

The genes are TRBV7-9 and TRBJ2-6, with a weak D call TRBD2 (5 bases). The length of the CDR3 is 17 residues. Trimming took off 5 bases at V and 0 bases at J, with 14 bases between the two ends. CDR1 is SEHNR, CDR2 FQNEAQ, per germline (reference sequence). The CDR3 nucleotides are TGTGCCAGCAGCACAGAGCGGCGGCTCTCTGGGGCCAACGTCCTGACTTTC. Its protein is CASSTERRLSGANVLTF.

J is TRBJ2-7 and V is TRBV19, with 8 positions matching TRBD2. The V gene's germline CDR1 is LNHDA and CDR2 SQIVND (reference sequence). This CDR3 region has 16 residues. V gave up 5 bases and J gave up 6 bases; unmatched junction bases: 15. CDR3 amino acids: CASSWIAGSRVGEQYF. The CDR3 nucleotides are TGTGCCAGTAGTTGGATAGCGGGATCTAGGGTCGGCGAGCAGTACTTC.

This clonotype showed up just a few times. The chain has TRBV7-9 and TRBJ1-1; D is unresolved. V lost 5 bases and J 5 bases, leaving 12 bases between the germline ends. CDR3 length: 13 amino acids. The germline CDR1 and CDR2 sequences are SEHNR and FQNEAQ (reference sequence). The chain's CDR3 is CASSPSAVTEAFF. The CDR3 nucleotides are TGTGCCAGCAGCCCCAGTGCCGTGACTGAAGCTTTCTTT. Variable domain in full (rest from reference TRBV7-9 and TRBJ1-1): DTGVSQNPRHKITKRGQNVTFRCDPISEHNRLYWYRQTLGQGPEFLTYFQNEAQLEKSRLLSDRFSAERPKGSFSTLEIQRTEQGDSAMYLCASSPSAVTEAFFGQGTRLTVV.

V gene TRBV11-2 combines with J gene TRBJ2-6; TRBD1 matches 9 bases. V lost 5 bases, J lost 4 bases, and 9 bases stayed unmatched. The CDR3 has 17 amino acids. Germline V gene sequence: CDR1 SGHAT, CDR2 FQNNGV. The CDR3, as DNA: TGTGCCAGCAGCCCAGGGACAGGGAGACCCGGGGCCAACGTCCTGACTTTC. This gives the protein CASSPGTGRPGANVLTF.

The CDR3 nucleotides read TGTGCCAGCAGCTTAGTCCCTATCTCCTACGAGCAGTACTTC. As protein: CASSLVPISYEQYF. The genes are TRBV7-9 and TRBJ2-7; D is unresolved. The V gene lost 1 base and the J gene lost 0 bases, with 7 bases spanning the gap. Germline CDR1 SEHNR, CDR2 FQNEAQ (reference sequence). The CDR3 runs 14 residues.

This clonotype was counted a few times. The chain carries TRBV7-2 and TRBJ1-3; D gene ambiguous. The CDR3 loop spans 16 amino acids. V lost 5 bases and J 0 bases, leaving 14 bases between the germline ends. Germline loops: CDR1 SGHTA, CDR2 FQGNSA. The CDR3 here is CASSPDGESSGNTIYF. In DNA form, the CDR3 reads TGTGCCAGCAGCCCGGATGGGGAGAGCTCTGGAAACACCATATATTTT.

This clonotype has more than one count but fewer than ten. The CDR3: CASSRNQDTQYF. DNA of the CDR3: TGTGCCAGCAGCCGAAACCAAGATACGCAGTATTTT. J is TRBJ2-3 and V is TRBV7-3; D unresolved. Trimming took 5 bases from V and 5 from J, leaving 8 bases between them. Germline V gene lookup returns CDR1 SGHTA and CDR2 FQGTGA. CDR3 length equals 12 residues.

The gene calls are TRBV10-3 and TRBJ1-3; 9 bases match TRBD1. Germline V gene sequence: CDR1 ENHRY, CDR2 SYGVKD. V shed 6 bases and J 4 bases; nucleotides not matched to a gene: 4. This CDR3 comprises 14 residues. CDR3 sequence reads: CAISWTGEGNTIYF. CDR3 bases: TGTGCCATCAGCTGGACAGGGGAAGGAAACACCATATATTTT.

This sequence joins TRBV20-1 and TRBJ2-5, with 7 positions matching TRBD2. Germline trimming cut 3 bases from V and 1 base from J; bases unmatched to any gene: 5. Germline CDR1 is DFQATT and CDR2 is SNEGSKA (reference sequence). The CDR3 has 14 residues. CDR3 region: CSASSWEGQETQYF. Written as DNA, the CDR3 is TGCAGTGCTAGTTCGTGGGAGGGCCAAGAGACCCAGTACTTC.